This T cell receptor beta chain came from a study of blood T cell repertoires in COVID-19. Turning to the study itself: Samples of COVID-19 (acute and convalescent) were obtained from the United States, Italy and Spain.

The age range of participants was 18 to 89 years, with residence in about two dozen US areas. Recovery meant two consecutive negative NP/OP PCR tests, professional clearance, or resolved symptoms. Per the germline V gene, CDR1 is SGDLS and CDR2 is YYNGEE. V gave up 2 bases and J gave up 3 bases, with 5 bases separating them. CDR3 size: 13 residues. Methods used by the authors: Amplifying reference gene primers gave estimates of nucleated cell counts. Clones were read by immunoSEQ multiplex PCR, and TCRdb kept only the in-frame ones, dropping some. The V and J calls and clone size come from that table; D and trimming were worked out from the DNA. Here the sample spans 300,000 or so clones, 85% to 90% being singletons.

The material sequenced was PBMCs or T cells enriched from blood (not recorded which). The receptor was isolated from a young woman who had recovered from COVID-19. The chain links TRBV9 to TRBJ2-2; D not certain. For the CDR3, the DNA is TGTGCCAGCAGCGTTCAGGACACCGGGGAGCTGTTTTTT. Protein sequence: CASSVQDTGELFF.